Reported below is one T cell receptor (beta chain). The antigen is undetermined. Depth targeted 1 in 200,000 to 1 in 1 million T cells, averaging about 9.2x coverage per clonotype. Profiling relied on immunoSEQ multiplex PCR, and the TCRdb table lists in-frame clones only, not all of them. In the table there are more than 200,000 clones, 60% to 75% of which are singletons. Germline CDR1 is ENHRY and CDR2 is SYGVKD. The CDR3 length is 13 residues. This record belongs to a study of cytotoxic CD8 clonotypes in ibrutinib-treated CLL. Study-level points and caveats: Once treatment began, public clonotypes, which were uncommon, contracted or stayed stable.

This sequence originates from a human donor with chronic lymphocytic leukemia. The chain employs TRBV10-3 and TRBJ2-2; TRBD2 aligns across 11 bases. This specimen consisted of PBMCs, obtained after 24 months of ibrutinib treatment. CDR3 amino acids: CGNWTSGTGELFF. The CDR3 DNA sequence: TGTGGTAACTGGACTAGCGGGACCGGGGAGCTGTTTTTT.